A selection of T cell receptor beta chains follows, all from one sample in a study of identical twins. TCRdb ran MiXCR on the 5' RACE reads and lists one entry per CDR3 protein. The sample records about 720,000 distinct CDR3 sequences, about 18% being singletons. These same records also appear under a second study, on T cells expressing NK-cell markers.

Sequenced: PBMCs. The receptor source for this set is a woman aged 18-35 years in good health. Both conserved end residues are part of each CDR3. Fields, in order: D gene, V gene, J gene, clone size, CDR3 protein, CDR3 DNA. The D gene is left open where the match is weak. The listing skips clone size in some rows; elsewhere it reads once, few, many or a size class.

d_gene: .; v_gene: TRBV7-2; j_gene: TRBJ1-1; abundance: few; CDR3aa: CASASQGGGTEAFF; CDR3nt: TGTGCCAGCGCGTCGCAAGGGGGAGGCACTGAAGCTTTCTTT
d_gene: .; v_gene: TRBV23-1; j_gene: TRBJ2-5; abundance: .; CDR3aa: CASSPSGTRTQETQYF; CDR3nt: TGCGCCAGCAGTCCATCCGGGACACGAACACAAGAGACCCAGTACTTC
d_gene: TRBD1; v_gene: TRBV27; j_gene: TRBJ2-7; abundance: .; CDR3aa: CASSLTWTGVRYEQYF; CDR3nt: TGTGCCAGCAGTTTAACCTGGACAGGGGTTCGATACGAGCAGTACTTC
d_gene: .; v_gene: TRBV7-9; j_gene: TRBJ2-5; abundance: many; CDR3aa: CASSHIDYTETQYF; CDR3nt: TGTGCCAGCAGCCACATTGACTACACAGAGACCCAGTACTTC
d_gene: .; v_gene: TRBV6-2/TRBV6-3; j_gene: TRBJ2-1; abundance: .; CDR3aa: CASSQSPEPSYHPLYNEQFF; CDR3nt: TGTGCCAGCAGCCAGTCACCAGAACCCTCCTACCACCCCCTTTACAATGAGCAGTTCTTC
d_gene: TRBD2; v_gene: TRBV7-3; j_gene: TRBJ2-5; abundance: .; CDR3aa: CASSRLAGGPEETQYF; CDR3nt: TGTGCCAGCAGCCGACTAGCGGGGGGGCCGGAGGAGACCCAGTACTTC
d_gene: TRBD1; v_gene: TRBV29-1; j_gene: TRBJ2-7; abundance: few; CDR3aa: CSVEASGGYEQYF; CDR3nt: TGCAGCGTTGAAGCCTCAGGGGGTTACGAGCAGTACTTC
d_gene: TRBD2; v_gene: TRBV20-1; j_gene: TRBJ2-1; abundance: .; CDR3aa: CSARDLASGSIYEQFF; CDR3nt: TGCAGTGCTAGAGATTTGGCTAGCGGGAGTATATATGAGCAGTTCTTC
d_gene: .; v_gene: TRBV12-3/TRBV12-4; j_gene: TRBJ2-1; abundance: .; CDR3aa: CASSPGLLTYNEQFF; CDR3nt: TGTGCCAGCAGTCCGGGGCTTCTCACCTACAATGAGCAGTTCTTC
d_gene: TRBD2; v_gene: TRBV12-3/TRBV12-4; j_gene: TRBJ2-1; abundance: many; CDR3aa: CASSPLAGGTHLVYNEQFF; CDR3nt: TGTGCCAGCAGTCCATTAGCGGGAGGGACCCACTTAGTCTACAATGAGCAGTTCTTC
d_gene: .; v_gene: TRBV27; j_gene: TRBJ1-2; abundance: few; CDR3aa: CASRPRQSRPLRGGYTF; CDR3nt: TGTGCCAGCCGCCCTAGGCAGTCGAGACCCCTACGAGGGGGCTACACCTTC
d_gene: .; v_gene: TRBV30; j_gene: TRBJ2-4; abundance: few; CDR3aa: CAWSTGRMNIQYF; CDR3nt: TGTGCCTGGAGTACGGGCAGGATGAACATTCAGTACTTC
d_gene: .; v_gene: TRBV7-8; j_gene: TRBJ1-1; abundance: .; CDR3aa: CASSFVGGGVTEAFF; CDR3nt: TGTGCCAGCAGCTTCGTAGGGGGTGGGGTCACTGAAGCTTTCTTT
d_gene: .; v_gene: TRBV29-1; j_gene: TRBJ2-2; abundance: few; CDR3aa: CSVIGDTGELFF; CDR3nt: TGCAGCGTTATAGGGGACACCGGGGAGCTGTTTTTT
d_gene: TRBD2; v_gene: TRBV10-3; j_gene: TRBJ2-1; abundance: .; CDR3aa: CAISESGTSGRRNEQFF; CDR3nt: TGTGCCATCAGTGAGTCAGGGACTAGCGGGAGGAGGAATGAGCAGTTCTTC
d_gene: .; v_gene: TRBV15; j_gene: TRBJ1-4; abundance: few; CDR3aa: CATSRALAMANEKLFF; CDR3nt: TGTGCCACCAGCAGGGCATTGGCAATGGCTAATGAAAAACTGTTTTTT
d_gene: TRBD1; v_gene: TRBV29-1; j_gene: TRBJ1-1; abundance: few; CDR3aa: CSVHFPVQGGYAEAFF; CDR3nt: TGCAGCGTACACTTCCCCGTTCAGGGGGGGTACGCTGAAGCTTTCTTT
d_gene: .; v_gene: TRBV7-6; j_gene: TRBJ1-3; abundance: .; CDR3aa: CASSLSQGSNTGNTIYF; CDR3nt: TGTGCCAGCAGCTTGAGCCAGGGGTCAAATACTGGAAACACCATATATTTT
d_gene: .; v_gene: TRBV20-1; j_gene: TRBJ2-7; abundance: few; CDR3aa: CSARSGTLYEQYF; CDR3nt: TGCAGTGCTCGCTCCGGGACTCTGTACGAGCAGTACTTC
d_gene: .; v_gene: TRBV4-3; j_gene: TRBJ2-7; abundance: few; CDR3aa: CASSQLTGSPYEQYF; CDR3nt: TGCGCCAGCAGCCAACTAACAGGGTCTCCCTACGAGCAGTACTTC
d_gene: .; v_gene: TRBV10-3; j_gene: TRBJ2-7; abundance: few; CDR3aa: CATGGTESYEQYF; CDR3nt: TGTGCCACCGGCGGGACGGAAAGTTACGAGCAGTACTTC
d_gene: .; v_gene: TRBV20-1; j_gene: TRBJ1-1; abundance: few; CDR3aa: CSARDWAGANTEAFF; CDR3nt: TGCAGTGCTAGAGATTGGGCAGGCGCGAACACTGAAGCTTTCTTT
d_gene: TRBD1; v_gene: TRBV10-3; j_gene: TRBJ2-6; abundance: few; CDR3aa: CAISAGQGATGANVLTF; CDR3nt: TGTGCCATCAGTGCCGGACAGGGGGCTACTGGGGCCAACGTCCTGACTTTC
d_gene: .; v_gene: TRBV10-3; j_gene: TRBJ2-3; abundance: .; CDR3aa: CAIRRGGRGPDTQYF; CDR3nt: TGTGCCATCAGGAGAGGCGGGCGAGGGCCAGATACGCAGTATTTT
d_gene: .; v_gene: TRBV5-1; j_gene: TRBJ2-1; abundance: .; CDR3aa: CASSLSGSEQFF; CDR3nt: TGCGCCAGCAGCCTCTCGGGCAGTGAGCAGTTCTTC
d_gene: .; v_gene: TRBV9; j_gene: TRBJ2-7; abundance: few; CDR3aa: CASSPGSYLQYF; CDR3nt: TGTGCCAGCAGCCCCGGCTCATATTTGCAGTACTTC
d_gene: TRBD2; v_gene: TRBV20-1; j_gene: TRBJ2-7; abundance: .; CDR3aa: CSARRGGRDEQYF; CDR3nt: TGCAGTGCTAGGCGCGGGGGGCGCGACGAGCAGTACTTC
d_gene: .; v_gene: TRBV20-1; j_gene: TRBJ2-1; abundance: few; CDR3aa: CSANRLTSNEQFF; CDR3nt: TGCAGTGCTAATCGGTTGACGAGCAATGAGCAGTTCTTC
d_gene: .; v_gene: TRBV9; j_gene: TRBJ1-2; abundance: .; CDR3aa: CASSGLYGYTF; CDR3nt: TGTGCCAGCAGCGGACTCTATGGCTACACCTTC
d_gene: .; v_gene: TRBV6-1; j_gene: TRBJ1-4; abundance: .; CDR3aa: CASSDLAGRNEKLFF; CDR3nt: TGTGCCAGCAGTGACTTAGCAGGAAGGAATGAAAAACTGTTTTTT
d_gene: .; v_gene: TRBV20-1; j_gene: TRBJ1-2; abundance: few; CDR3aa: CSAPQGSGYTF; CDR3nt: TGCAGTGCTCCGCAGGGATCTGGCTACACCTTC
d_gene: .; v_gene: TRBV11-3; j_gene: TRBJ2-7; abundance: .; CDR3aa: CASSLSVTRNYEQYF; CDR3nt: TGTGCCAGCAGCTTAAGCGTGACTAGAAACTACGAGCAGTACTTC
d_gene: TRBD1; v_gene: TRBV29-1; j_gene: TRBJ2-7; abundance: few; CDR3aa: CSVGQGRSYEQYF; CDR3nt: TGCAGCGTTGGACAGGGCAGATCCTACGAGCAGTACTTC
d_gene: TRBD2; v_gene: TRBV6-1; j_gene: TRBJ2-5; abundance: .; CDR3aa: CASTPAGEKETQYF; CDR3nt: TGTGCCAGCACCCCGGCGGGGGAGAAAGAGACCCAGTACTTC
d_gene: .; v_gene: TRBV1; j_gene: TRBJ2-7; abundance: .; CDR3aa: CTSPLGYEQYF; CDR3nt: TGCACCAGCCCCCTGGGGTACGAGCAGTACTTC
d_gene: TRBD2; v_gene: TRBV4-2; j_gene: TRBJ2-7; abundance: .; CDR3aa: CASSQVRAGRSSYEQYF; CDR3nt: TGTGCCAGCAGCCAAGTTCGAGCGGGGCGGAGCTCCTACGAGCAGTACTTC
d_gene: .; v_gene: TRBV7-2; j_gene: TRBJ2-5; abundance: many; CDR3aa: CASSPGSETQYF; CDR3nt: TGTGCCAGCAGCCCGGGTTCTGAGACCCAGTACTTC
d_gene: .; v_gene: TRBV7-8; j_gene: TRBJ2-1; abundance: few; CDR3aa: CASSLLLASYNEQFF; CDR3nt: TGTGCCAGCAGCTTACTCCTAGCCTCCTACAATGAGCAGTTCTTC
d_gene: .; v_gene: TRBV5-1; j_gene: TRBJ1-1; abundance: many; CDR3aa: CASSLSGANTEAFF; CDR3nt: TGCGCCAGCAGCTTGTCCGGGGCAAACACTGAAGCTTTCTTT
d_gene: .; v_gene: TRBV12-3/TRBV12-4; j_gene: TRBJ2-2; abundance: many; CDR3aa: CASSSPGRRGELFF; CDR3nt: TGTGCCAGCAGTTCCCCCGGTCGGCGAGGGGAGCTGTTTTTT
d_gene: TRBD2; v_gene: TRBV6-5; j_gene: TRBJ2-3; abundance: .; CDR3aa: CASSYERLAGADTQYF; CDR3nt: TGTGCCAGCAGTTACGAGAGACTAGCGGGGGCAGATACGCAGTATTTT
d_gene: .; v_gene: TRBV10-3; j_gene: TRBJ2-3; abundance: .; CDR3aa: CAILPSDSTDTQYF; CDR3nt: TGTGCCATCCTCCCTAGCGATTCCACAGATACGCAGTATTTT
d_gene: TRBD2; v_gene: TRBV20-1; j_gene: TRBJ2-4; abundance: few; CDR3aa: CSARGTSGTKNIQYF; CDR3nt: TGCAGTGCTAGAGGGACTAGCGGAACCAAAAACATTCAGTACTTC
d_gene: .; v_gene: TRBV5-1; j_gene: TRBJ2-6; abundance: .; CDR3aa: CASSLARFSSGANVLTF; CDR3nt: TGCGCCAGCAGCTTGGCTCGTTTCTCCAGCGGGGCCAACGTCCTGACTTTC
d_gene: .; v_gene: TRBV12-3/TRBV12-4; j_gene: TRBJ2-2; abundance: .; CDR3aa: CASSLRSGTPGELFF; CDR3nt: TGTGCCAGCAGTTTAAGATCCGGGACCCCCGGGGAGCTGTTTTTT
d_gene: .; v_gene: TRBV12-3/TRBV12-4; j_gene: TRBJ2-1; abundance: many; CDR3aa: CASRGGEQFF; CDR3nt: TGTGCCAGCAGGGGGGGTGAGCAGTTCTTC
d_gene: TRBD2; v_gene: TRBV7-2; j_gene: TRBJ2-1; abundance: few; CDR3aa: CASTNPGTRNGEQFF; CDR3nt: TGTGCCAGCACCAACCCCGGGACTAGAAACGGCGAGCAGTTCTTC
d_gene: TRBD2; v_gene: TRBV3-1; j_gene: TRBJ2-5; abundance: few; CDR3aa: CASSHPYSGRETQYF; CDR3nt: TGTGCCAGCAGCCATCCTTACAGCGGGAGAGAGACCCAGTACTTC
d_gene: TRBD1; v_gene: TRBV11-2; j_gene: TRBJ1-4; abundance: .; CDR3aa: CASRRQGNEKLFF; CDR3nt: TGTGCCAGCAGGCGACAGGGAAATGAAAAACTGTTTTTT
d_gene: .; v_gene: TRBV29-1; j_gene: TRBJ2-1; abundance: .; CDR3aa: CSVWGGQGNNEQFF; CDR3nt: TGCAGCGTTTGGGGTGGTCAGGGTAACAATGAGCAGTTCTTC
d_gene: TRBD1; v_gene: TRBV18; j_gene: TRBJ1-5; abundance: .; CDR3aa: CASSPRDRGQPQHF; CDR3nt: TGTGCCAGCTCACCCCGGGACAGGGGTCAGCCCCAGCATTTT
d_gene: .; v_gene: TRBV11-2; j_gene: TRBJ2-7; abundance: once; CDR3aa: CASSLVWGQEEQYF; CDR3nt: TGTGCCAGCAGCTTAGTTTGGGGGCAGGAAGAGCAGTACTTC
d_gene: .; v_gene: TRBV27; j_gene: TRBJ1-1; abundance: few; CDR3aa: CASGAILEGGQNTEAFF; CDR3nt: TGTGCCAGCGGGGCTATCTTGGAAGGTGGGCAAAACACTGAAGCTTTCTTT
d_gene: .; v_gene: TRBV20-1; j_gene: TRBJ2-1; abundance: few; CDR3aa: CSARDWRQIYNEQFF; CDR3nt: TGCAGTGCTAGAGATTGGCGCCAGATATACAATGAGCAGTTCTTC
d_gene: .; v_gene: TRBV18; j_gene: TRBJ2-1; abundance: .; CDR3aa: CASSPRIDQGQFF; CDR3nt: TGTGCCAGCTCACCGCGTATCGATCAGGGGCAGTTCTTC